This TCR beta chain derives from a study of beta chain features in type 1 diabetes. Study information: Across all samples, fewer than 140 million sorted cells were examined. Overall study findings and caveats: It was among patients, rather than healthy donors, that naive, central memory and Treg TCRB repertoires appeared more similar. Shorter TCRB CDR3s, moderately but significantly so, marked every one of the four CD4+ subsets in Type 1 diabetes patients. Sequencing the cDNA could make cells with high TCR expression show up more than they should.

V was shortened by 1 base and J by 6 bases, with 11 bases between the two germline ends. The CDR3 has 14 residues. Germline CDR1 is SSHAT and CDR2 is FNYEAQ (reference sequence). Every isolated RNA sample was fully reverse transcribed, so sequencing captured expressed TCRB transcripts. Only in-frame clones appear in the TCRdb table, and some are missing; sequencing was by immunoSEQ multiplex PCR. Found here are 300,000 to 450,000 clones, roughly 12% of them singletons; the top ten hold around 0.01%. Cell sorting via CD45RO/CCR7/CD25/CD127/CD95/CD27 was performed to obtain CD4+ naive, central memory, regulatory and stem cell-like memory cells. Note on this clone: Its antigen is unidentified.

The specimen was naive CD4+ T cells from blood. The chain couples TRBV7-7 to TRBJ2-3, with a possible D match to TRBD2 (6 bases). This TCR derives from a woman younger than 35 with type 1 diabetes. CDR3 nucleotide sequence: TGTGCCAGCAGCTTAGGGGCGGGGCACGATACGCAGTATTTT. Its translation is CASSLGAGHDTQYF.